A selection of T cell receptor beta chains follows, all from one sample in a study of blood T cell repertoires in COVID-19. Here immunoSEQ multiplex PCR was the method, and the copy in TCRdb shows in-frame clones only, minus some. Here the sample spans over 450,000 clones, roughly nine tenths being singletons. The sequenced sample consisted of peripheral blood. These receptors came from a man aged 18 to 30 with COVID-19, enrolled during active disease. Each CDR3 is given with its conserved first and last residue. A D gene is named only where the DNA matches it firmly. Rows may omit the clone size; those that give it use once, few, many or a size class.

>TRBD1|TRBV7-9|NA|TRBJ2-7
TGTGCCAGCAGCCTTCTGGGACAGGGAATTTACGAGCAGTACTTC
CASSLLGQGIYEQYF
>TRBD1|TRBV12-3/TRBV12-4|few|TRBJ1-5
TGTGCCAGCACCTATGGAGGGGGCCAGCCCCAGCATTTT
CASTYGGGQPQHF
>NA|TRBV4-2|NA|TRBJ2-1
TGTGCCAGCAGCCAGGGGGCCCTTATGGATGAGCAGTTCTTC
CASSQGALMDEQFF
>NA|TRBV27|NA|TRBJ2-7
TGTGCCAGCAGTTATCAGGGAGGCACCTACGAGCAGTACTTC
CASSYQGGTYEQYF
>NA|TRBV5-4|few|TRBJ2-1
TGTGCCAGCAGCTTGGACGGGAGCTCCTACAATGAGCAGTTCTTC
CASSLDGSSYNEQFF
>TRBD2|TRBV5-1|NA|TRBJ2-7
TGCGCCAGCAGCTCGGAGCGGGAGAAAGTGTACGAGCAGTACTTC
CASSSEREKVYEQYF
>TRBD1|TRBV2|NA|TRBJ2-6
TGTGCCAGCAGTGAACAGGGGGCTGGGGCCAACGTCCTGACTTTC
CASSEQGAGANVLTF
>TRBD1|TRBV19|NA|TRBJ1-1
TGTGCCAGTACCCCATCTCCAGGGGGCACTGAAGCTTTCTTT
CASTPSPGGTEAFF
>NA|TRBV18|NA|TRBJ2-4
TGTGCCAGCTCACCGCCGGTTAGGAGTGGCAAAAACATTCAGTACTTC
CASSPPVRSGKNIQYF
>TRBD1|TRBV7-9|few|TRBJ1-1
TGTGCCAGCATAAACTACAGGGGTAACACTGAAGCTTTCTTT
CASINYRGNTEAFF
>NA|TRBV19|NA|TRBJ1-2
TGTGCCAGTAGTATTAACATGATTAACTATGGCTACACCTTC
CASSINMINYGYTF
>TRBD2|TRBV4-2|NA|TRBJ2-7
TGTGCCAGCAGCCAAGATCTAGCTAGCGGGAGTAAGCAGTACTTC
CASSQDLASGSKQYF
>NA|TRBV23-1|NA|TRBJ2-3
TGCGCCAGCAGTCAACGTCTCCCCCCCGGCAGGAAATCTAGCACAGATACGCAGTATTTT
CASSQRLPPGRKSSTDTQYF
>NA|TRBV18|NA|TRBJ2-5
TGTGCCAGCTCACCACGGGACTTCCAAGAGACCCAGTACTTC
CASSPRDFQETQYF
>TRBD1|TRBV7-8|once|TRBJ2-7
TGTGCCAGCAACCTCCGGGACAGGGGCAACGAGCAGTACTTC
CASNLRDRGNEQYF
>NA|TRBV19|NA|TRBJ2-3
TGTGCCAGTGGGCCAGGAGGGGGCCCAGATACGCAGTATTTT
CASGPGGGPDTQYF
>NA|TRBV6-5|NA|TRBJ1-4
TGTGCCAGCAGTACGGCAGGGACACCTAATGAAAAACTGTTTTTT
CASSTAGTPNEKLFF
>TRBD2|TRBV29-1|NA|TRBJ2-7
TGCAGCGTTGAGTGGGGGGGACCTCACTACGAGCAGTACTTC
CSVEWGGPHYEQYF
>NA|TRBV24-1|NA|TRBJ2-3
TGTGCCACCAGTGATCGTGAACAGAGTTGGCTCTCCGATACGCAGTATTTT
CATSDREQSWLSDTQYF
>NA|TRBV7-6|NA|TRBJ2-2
TGTGCCAGCAGCTTAGGGTACAGCGGCGGCACCGGGGAGCTGTTTTTT
CASSLGYSGGTGELFF
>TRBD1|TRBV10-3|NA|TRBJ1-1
TGTGCCATCAGGACAGGGACCATGAACACTGAAGCTTTCTTT
CAIRTGTMNTEAFF
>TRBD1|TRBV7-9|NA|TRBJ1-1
TGTGCCAGCAGCTTGTCTCGGGACAGGGGAATAATCAACACTGAAGCTTTCTTT
CASSLSRDRGIINTEAFF
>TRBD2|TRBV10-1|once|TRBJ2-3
TGCGCCAGCAGTGAGAGTCCGGGACTACAAGATACGCAGTATTTT
CASSESPGLQDTQYF
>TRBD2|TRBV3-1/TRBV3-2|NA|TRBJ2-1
TGTGCCAGCAGCTTTTTTAGCGGGTCGCAGTTCTTC
CASSFFSGSQFF
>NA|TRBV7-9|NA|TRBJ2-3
TGTGCCAGCAGCTTAGCCTCTCCCACAGATACGCAGTATTTT
CASSLASPTDTQYF
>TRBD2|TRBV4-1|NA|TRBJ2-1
TGCGCCAGCAGCCAAGAGGCGGGAGTACCGGAGCAGTTCTTC
CASSQEAGVPEQFF
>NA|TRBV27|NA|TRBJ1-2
TGTGCCAGCAGTCCCAAAGGGGTTAACTATGGCTACACCTTC
CASSPKGVNYGYTF
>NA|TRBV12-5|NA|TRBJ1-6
TGTGCTAGTGCCACTCCAGCGGGTTCACCCCTCCACTTT
CASATPAGSPLHF
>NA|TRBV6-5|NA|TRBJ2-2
TGTGCCAGCCTAGGACAGTCGAACACCGGGGAGCTGTTTTTT
CASLGQSNTGELFF
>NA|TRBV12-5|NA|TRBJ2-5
TGTGCTATAGCCCGACAGTCCGGGGAGACCCAGTACTTC
CAIARQSGETQYF
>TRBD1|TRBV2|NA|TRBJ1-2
TGTGCCAGCAGCGCTACGGCCCAACCCCGGGACAGGATCTATGGCTACACCTTC
CASSATAQPRDRIYGYTF
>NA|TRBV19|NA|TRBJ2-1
TGTGCCAGTAGTAGGGCGGACAGTCCTTACAATGAGCAGTTCTTC
CASSRADSPYNEQFF
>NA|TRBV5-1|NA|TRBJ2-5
TGCGCCAGCAGTCCGGACAAGTACCAAGAGACCCAGTACTTC
CASSPDKYQETQYF
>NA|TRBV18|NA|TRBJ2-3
TGTGCCAGCTCCATACCCGGCGGGCTTGGCCGCACAGATACGCAGTATTTT
CASSIPGGLGRTDTQYF
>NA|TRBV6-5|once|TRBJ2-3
TGTGCCAGCCTCGGGACTAGCACAGATACGCAGTATTTT
CASLGTSTDTQYF
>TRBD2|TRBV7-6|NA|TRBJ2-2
TGTGCCAGCAGCTTACTTAGCGGGCCCATCAAAGGGAACACCGGGGAGCTGTTTTTT
CASSLLSGPIKGNTGELFF
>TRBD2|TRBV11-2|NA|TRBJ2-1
TGTGCCAGCAGCTCGACTAGCGGGATTCCCCATGAGCAGTTCTTC
CASSSTSGIPHEQFF
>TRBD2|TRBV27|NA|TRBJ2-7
TGTGCCAGCAGTTTACGTGCGGGGGGTCCCTACGAGCAGTACTTC
CASSLRAGGPYEQYF
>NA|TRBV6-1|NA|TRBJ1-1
TGTGCCAGCAGTGATCCAGTGAACACTGAAGCTTTCTTT
CASSDPVNTEAFF
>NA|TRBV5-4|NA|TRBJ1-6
TGTGCCAGCAGCTTGGCAGGGGATAATTCACCCCTCCACTTT
CASSLAGDNSPLHF
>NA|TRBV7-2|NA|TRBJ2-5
TGTGCCAGCAGCTCACCAGTAGAGACCCAGTACTTC
CASSSPVETQYF
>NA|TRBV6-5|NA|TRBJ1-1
TGTGCCAGCAGTTACATCTTCAGGGGCCAGAACACTGAAGCTTTCTTT
CASSYIFRGQNTEAFF
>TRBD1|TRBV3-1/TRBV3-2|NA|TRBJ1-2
TGTGCCAGCAGCCAAGAAGGGGCGGGACAGCTTTTCTATGGCTACACCTTC
CASSQEGAGQLFYGYTF
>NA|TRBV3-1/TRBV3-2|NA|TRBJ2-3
TGTGCCAGCAGCCAACAGACAGCACTTAGCACAGATACGCAGTATTTT
CASSQQTALSTDTQYF
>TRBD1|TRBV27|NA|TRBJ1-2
TGTGCCAGCACTTCGGGACAGGGCAAATTTAACTATGGCTACACCTTC
CASTSGQGKFNYGYTF
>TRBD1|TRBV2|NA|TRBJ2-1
TGTGCCAGCAGTATTACAGGGGCGACCTACAATGAGCAGTTCTTC
CASSITGATYNEQFF